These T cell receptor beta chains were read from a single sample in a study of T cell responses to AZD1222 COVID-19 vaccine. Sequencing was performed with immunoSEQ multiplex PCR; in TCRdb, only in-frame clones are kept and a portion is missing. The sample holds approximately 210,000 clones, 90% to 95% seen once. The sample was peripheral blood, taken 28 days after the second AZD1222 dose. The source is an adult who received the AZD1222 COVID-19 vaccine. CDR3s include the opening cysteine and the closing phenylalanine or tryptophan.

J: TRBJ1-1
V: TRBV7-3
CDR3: CASSLRPTNTEAFF

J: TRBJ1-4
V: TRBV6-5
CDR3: CASSSRHRETNEKLFF

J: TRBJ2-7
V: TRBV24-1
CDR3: CATSPSRGTDEQYF

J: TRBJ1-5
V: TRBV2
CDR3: CASRGQGINQPQHF

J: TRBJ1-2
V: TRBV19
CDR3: CASSTTSGYGYTF

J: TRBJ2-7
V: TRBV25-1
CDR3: CASSDGYEQYF

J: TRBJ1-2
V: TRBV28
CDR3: CASTTGVNYGYTF

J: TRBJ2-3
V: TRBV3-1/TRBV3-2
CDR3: CASSPWRLGITDTQYF

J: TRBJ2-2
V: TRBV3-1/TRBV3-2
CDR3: CASSQRGTSGNTGELFF

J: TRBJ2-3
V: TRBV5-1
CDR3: CASSLSTSGSTDTQYF

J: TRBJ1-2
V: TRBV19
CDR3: CASSPRQGNYGYTF

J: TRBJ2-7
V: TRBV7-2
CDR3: CASSLVWREVAYEQYF

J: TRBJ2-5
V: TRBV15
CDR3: CATSRPKETQYF

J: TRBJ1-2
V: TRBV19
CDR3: CASSRGQGAWYGYTF

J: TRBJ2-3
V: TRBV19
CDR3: CASSIQGAPPDTQYF

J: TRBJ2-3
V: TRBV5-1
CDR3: CASTTGGDTQYF

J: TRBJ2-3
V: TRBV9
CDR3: CASSPFGSGSTDTQYF

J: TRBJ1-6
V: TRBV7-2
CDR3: CASSLDGRVESPLHF

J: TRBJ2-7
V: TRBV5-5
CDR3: CASCGLWRAYEQYF

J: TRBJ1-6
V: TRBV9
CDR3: CAISRGIRNSPLHF

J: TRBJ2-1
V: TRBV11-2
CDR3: CASSPLRPGYNEQFF

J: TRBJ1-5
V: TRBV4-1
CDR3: CASSPQGNSNQPQHF

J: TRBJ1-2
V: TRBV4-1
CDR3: CASSPRERYGYTF

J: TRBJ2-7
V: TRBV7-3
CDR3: CASSQSTGNEQYF

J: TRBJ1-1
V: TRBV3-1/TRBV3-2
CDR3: CASSQWGTQNTEAFF

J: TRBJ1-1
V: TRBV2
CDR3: CASSVTGVLTEAFF

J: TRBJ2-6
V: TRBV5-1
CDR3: CASSLAGWNSGANVLTF

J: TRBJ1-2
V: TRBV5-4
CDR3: CASSAGQGPYGYTF

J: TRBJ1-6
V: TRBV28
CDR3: CASSLFSGASYNSPLHF

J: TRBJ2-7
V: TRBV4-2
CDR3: CASRSSGSSIGEQYF

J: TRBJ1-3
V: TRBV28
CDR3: CASSYGGLMAGNTIYF

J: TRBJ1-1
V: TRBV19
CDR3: CASSMAGARTEAFF

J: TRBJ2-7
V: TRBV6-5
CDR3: CASSDGGQGVSEQYF

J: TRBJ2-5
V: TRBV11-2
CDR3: CASPLLAGEDKTQYF

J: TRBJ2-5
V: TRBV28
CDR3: CASTSASGRFGETQYF

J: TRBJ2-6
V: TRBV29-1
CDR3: CSVAGTGYSGANVLTF

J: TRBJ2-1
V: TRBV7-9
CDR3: CASSLGGGTEQFF

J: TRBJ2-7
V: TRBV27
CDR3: CASSAAGTSRYEQYF

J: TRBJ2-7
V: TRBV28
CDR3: CASRPPDRISYEQYF

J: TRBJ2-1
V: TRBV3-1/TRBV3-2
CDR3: CASSQGLAGRNEQFF

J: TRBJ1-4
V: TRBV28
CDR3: CASTTRTGGNEKLFF